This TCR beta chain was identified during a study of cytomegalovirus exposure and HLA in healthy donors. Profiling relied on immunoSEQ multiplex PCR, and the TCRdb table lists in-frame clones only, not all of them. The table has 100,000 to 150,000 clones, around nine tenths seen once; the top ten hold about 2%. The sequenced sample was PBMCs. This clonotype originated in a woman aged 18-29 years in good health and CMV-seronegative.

CDR3 amino acids: CASSRAWGPTEAFF. The CDR3 nucleotides read TGTGCCAGTAGTAGGGCGTGGGGGCCCACTGAAGCTTTCTTT. V and J are TRBV19 and TRBJ1-1, with D tentatively TRBD1 (6 bases). Germline loops: CDR1 LNHDA, CDR2 SQIVND (reference sequence). CDR3 size: 14 residues. Trimming took 4 bases from V and 4 from J, leaving 13 bases between them. The complete variable domain, with remaining parts taken from reference TRBV19 and TRBJ1-1, reads DGGITQSPKYLFRKEGQNVTLSCEQNLNHDAMYWYRQDPGQGLRLIYYSQIVNDFQKGDIAEGYSVSREKKESFPLTVTSAQKNPTAFYLCASSRAWGPTEAFFGQGTRLTVV.